The 15 T cell receptor beta chains reported below all come from one sample, sequenced in a study of CD8 T cells in ankylosing spondylitis. From the 5' RACE reads, TCRdb called clonotypes with MiXCR, one entry per CDR3 protein. The profile shows some 250,000 distinct CDR3 sequences, under 30% of them singletons. The sequenced sample was blood, either unsorted or a sorted T cell fraction (not recorded which). The receptors here all came from a male donor with ankylosing spondylitis or in good health (not recorded which).

The chain's CDR3 is CSAGQFPNEQFF. The CDR3, as DNA: TGCAGCGCCGGACAGTTCCCGAATGAGCAGTTCTTC. This chain links TRBV29-1 with TRBJ2-1; TRBD1 is a possible D gene (6 bases). This CDR3 is 12 amino acids long. Per germline, CDR1 SQVTM and CDR2 ANQGSEA. With 7 bases removed from V and 7 bases from J, the gap between germline ends came to 14 bases.

The chain joins TRBV12-3 or TRBV12-4 to TRBJ1-5; tentatively, D is TRBD1 (5 bases). The ends were cut back, 2 bases at V and 2 bases at J, with 13 bases in the middle. CDR3 length equals 16 residues. CDR3 in amino acids: CASSLWGLKGNQPQHF. The CDR3 DNA follows: TGTGCCAGCAGTTTATGGGGGTTAAAGGGCAATCAGCCCCAGCATTTT.

The chain carries TRBV2 and TRBJ2-5; D gene ambiguous. Germline values: CDR1 SNHLY, CDR2 FYNNEI. Deletions cut 7 bases from V and 4 bases from J, with 16 bases between. This CDR3 has 14 amino acids. The CDR3 nucleotides are TGTGCCAGCAACGCGCTTCTGTGGCGAGAGACCCAGTACTTC. As protein: CASNALLWRETQYF.

This clonotype was seen only a few times. The J gene is TRBJ2-5, the V gene TRBV5-1; 8 bases agree with TRBD2. Germline V gene data show CDR1 as SGHRS and CDR2 as YFSETQ. The V segment lost 5 bases and the J segment 4 bases; nucleotides outside the gene matches: 7. This CDR3 has 14 residues. The CDR3: CASSPAGEGETQYF. The CDR3 DNA is TGCGCCAGCAGTCCAGCGGGGGAGGGAGAGACCCAGTACTTC.

There are many counts of this clonotype. The chain links TRBV29-1 to TRBJ2-7, with a tentative D call TRBD2 (5 bases). The CDR3 is 13 residues long. With 6 bases removed from V and 2 bases from J, the gap between germline ends came to 14 bases. Germline CDR1 is SQVTM and CDR2 is ANQGSEA. CDR3 DNA sequence: TGCAGCGTCGCACTACTAGGTCCCTACGAGCAGTACTTC. Its protein product is CSVALLGPYEQYF.

The rearrangement joins TRBV7-8 to TRBJ2-5, with D possibly being TRBD1 or TRBD2 (5 bases each). V lost 1 base and J lost 4, with 10 bases in between. CDR1 is SGHVS, CDR2 FQNEAQ, per germline. CDR3 size: 14 residues. The CDR3 is CASSLVQGRETQYF. In nucleotides, the CDR3 is TGTGCCAGCAGCTTAGTGCAGGGACGAGAGACCCAGTACTTC.

This clonotype was detected many times. The J gene is TRBJ2-2, the V gene TRBV6-1; D is uncertain. This CDR3 spans 12 amino acids. Germline assignment: CDR1 MNHNS and CDR2 SASEGT. V lost 5 bases to trimming and J lost 4 bases, with 5 bases between them. For the CDR3, the DNA is TGTGCCAGCAGTCCTCTCACCGGGGAGCTGTTTTTT. Residues: CASSPLTGELFF.

This clonotype was counted at least ten times. The chain combines TRBV20-1 with TRBJ2-4; no firm D call. The CDR3 is 12 residues long. V lost 3 bases to trimming and J lost 9 bases, with 12 bases between them. Germline CDR1 is DFQATT and CDR2 is SNEGSKA (reference sequence). Here the CDR3 DNA reads TGCAGTGCTAGCGACCTATTGAGCATTCAGTACTTC. The encoded protein is CSASDLLSIQYF.

This clonotype was seen just once. The gene calls are TRBV6-1 and TRBJ2-3; D gene unclear. CDR1 is MNHNS and CDR2 is SASEGT in the germline V gene. This CDR3 comprises 13 residues. The ends were cut back, 0 bases at V and 2 bases at J, with 3 bases in the middle. In DNA, the CDR3 is TGTGCCAGCAGTGAAGCCCTCACAGATACGCAGTATTTT. Its protein product is CASSEALTDTQYF.

The chain links TRBV6-1 to TRBJ2-6; 7 nucleotides match TRBD1. The CDR3 extends over 15 amino acids. V lost 7 bases to trimming and J lost 0 bases; unmatched junction nucleotides: 3. The germline V gene encodes CDR1 MNHNS and CDR2 SASEGT. CDR3 bases: TGTGCCAGCACCCCAGGGGGCTCTGGGGCCAACGTCCTGACTTTC. This codes for CASTPGGSGANVLTF.

The chain uses TRBV20-1 and TRBJ2-1, with 10 bases that match TRBD1. Trimming at V came to 3 bases and at J to 8 bases, leaving 7 bases not matched to a gene. The CDR3 runs 14 residues. CDR1 is DFQATT and CDR2 is SNEGSKA in the germline V gene (reference sequence). The DNA for the CDR3 is TGCAGTGCTAGGGAGACAGGGGGCAAAGATGAGCAGTTCTTC. Encoded protein: CSARETGGKDEQFF.

Only a few counts were recorded for this clonotype. One junction end disagrees with the germline gene, perhaps due to a read error. The genes are TRBV6-5 and TRBJ1-3; 9 nucleotides match TRBD1. The CDR3 contains 14 residues. Germline V gene lookup returns CDR1 MNHEY and CDR2 SVGAGI. The CDR3 spells CASSYSTGGITIYF. The CDR3 DNA is TGTGCCAGCAGTTACTCGACAGGGGGAATCACCATATATTTT.

This clonotype was recorded at least ten times. This chain links TRBV5-6 with TRBJ2-3, with TRBD2 as a possible D gene (6 bases). Germline V CDR1 and CDR2: SGHDT, YYEEEE. Trimming removed 4 bases at V and 1 base at J, with 16 bases between. The CDR3 contains 16 residues. The CDR3 region is CASSRAGTHRTDTQYF. In nucleotides, the CDR3 is TGTGCCAGCAGCAGGGCCGGGACTCACCGCACAGATACGCAGTATTTT.

This chain links TRBV28 with TRBJ2-7; possibly TRBD1 for D (5 bases). The CDR3 runs 15 residues. Germline CDR1 MDHEN, CDR2 SYDVKM. The germline V and J ends were trimmed by 2 bases and 0 bases, with 11 bases remaining between them. The CDR3, as DNA: TGTGCCAGCAGTTTAACCATCGGACACTCCTACGAGCAGTACTTC. This sequence encodes CASSLTIGHSYEQYF.

The rearrangement joins TRBV10-3 to TRBJ2-1, with D possibly TRBD1 on 6 matching bases. The germline CDR1 and CDR2 sequences are ENHRY and SYGVKD. Trimming left V 6 bases short and J 2 bases short, with 8 bases between. The length of the CDR3 is 13 residues. The CDR3 is CAISGQPYNEQFF. Written as DNA, the CDR3 is TGTGCCATCAGCGGACAGCCCTACAATGAGCAGTTCTTC.